This T cell receptor (beta chain) originates from a study of CD8 T cells in ankylosing spondylitis. Quantitative molecular-barcoded 5'-RACE generated the TCR beta libraries. TCRdb processed the 5' RACE reads anew with MiXCR; each CDR3 protein has one entry. The data show about 500,000 distinct CDR3 sequences, approximately 5.3% seen once. Broader study findings: Researchers report that disease-linked clones proved CD8+ and relatively rare in peripheral blood. Ankylosing spondylitis blood appeared to carry a characteristic TCR beta motif of roughly eight highly homologous variants. Disease-linked clones were reportedly significantly enriched in matched ankylosing spondylitis synovial fluid. Prior work had noted some motif variants in reactive arthritis blood and synovial fluid.

V dropped 4 bases and J dropped 7 bases, with 16 bases sitting between them. Germline V gives CDR1 SNHLY, CDR2 FYNNEI. The CDR3 spans 14 residues. As to this clonotype: The antigen remains undetermined.

This TCR was recovered from a male donor with ankylosing spondylitis. Sequencing was carried out using blood, either unsorted or a sorted T cell fraction (not recorded which). V gene TRBV2 combines with J gene TRBJ1-2; no definite D call. CDR3 region: CASSVQVNYAGYTF. The CDR3 DNA reads TGTGCCAGCAGTGTGCAAGTGAATTATGCTGGCTACACCTTC.